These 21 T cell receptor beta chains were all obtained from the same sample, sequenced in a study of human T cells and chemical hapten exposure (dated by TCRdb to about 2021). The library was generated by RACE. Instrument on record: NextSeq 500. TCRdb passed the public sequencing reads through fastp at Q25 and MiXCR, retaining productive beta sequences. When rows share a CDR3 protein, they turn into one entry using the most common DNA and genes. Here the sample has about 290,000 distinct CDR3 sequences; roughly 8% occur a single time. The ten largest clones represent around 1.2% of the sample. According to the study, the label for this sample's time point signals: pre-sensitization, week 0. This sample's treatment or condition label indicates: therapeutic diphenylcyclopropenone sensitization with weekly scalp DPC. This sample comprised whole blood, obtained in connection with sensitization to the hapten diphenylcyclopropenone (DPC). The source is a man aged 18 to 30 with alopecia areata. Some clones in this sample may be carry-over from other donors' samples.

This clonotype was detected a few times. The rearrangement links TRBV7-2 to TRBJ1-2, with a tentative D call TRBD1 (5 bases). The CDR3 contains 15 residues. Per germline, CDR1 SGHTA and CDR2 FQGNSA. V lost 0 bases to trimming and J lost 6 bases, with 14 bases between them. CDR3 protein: CASSLAGDYVNGYTF. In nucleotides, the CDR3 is TGTGCCAGCAGCTTAGCAGGGGATTACGTAAATGGCTACACCTTC. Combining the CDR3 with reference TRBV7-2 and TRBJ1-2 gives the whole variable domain GAGVSQSPSNKVTEKGKDVELRCDPISGHTALYWYRQSLGQGLEFLIYFQGNSAPDKSGLPSDRFSAERTGGSVSTLTIQRTQQEDSAVYLCASSLAGDYVNGYTFGSGTRLTVV.

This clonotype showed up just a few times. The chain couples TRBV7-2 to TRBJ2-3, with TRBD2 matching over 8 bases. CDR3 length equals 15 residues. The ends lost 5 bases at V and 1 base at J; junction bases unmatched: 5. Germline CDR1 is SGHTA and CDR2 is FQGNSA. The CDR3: CASSRGLGRTDTQYF. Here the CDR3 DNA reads TGTGCCAGCAGCAGGGGACTAGGACGCACAGATACGCAGTATTTT.

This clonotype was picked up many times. The DNA of the CDR3 is TGTGCCAGCAGTTACGGGACAGGGAAACTCAATGAGCAGTTCTTC. As protein: CASSYGTGKLNEQFF. The chain couples TRBV6-6 to TRBJ2-1, with 9 bases lining up with TRBD1. From germline, CDR1 is MNHNY and CDR2 SVGAGI (reference sequence). The V and J ends lost 2 bases and 6 bases, in that order; junction bases with no gene match: 5. The CDR3 is 15 residues long.

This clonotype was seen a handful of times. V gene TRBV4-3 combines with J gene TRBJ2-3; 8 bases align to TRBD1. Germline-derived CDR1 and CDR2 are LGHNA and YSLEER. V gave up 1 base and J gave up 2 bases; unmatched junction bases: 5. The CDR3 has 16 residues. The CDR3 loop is CASSQAGTGSTDTQYF. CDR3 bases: TGCGCCAGCAGCCAAGCCGGGACAGGATCCACAGATACGCAGTATTTT.

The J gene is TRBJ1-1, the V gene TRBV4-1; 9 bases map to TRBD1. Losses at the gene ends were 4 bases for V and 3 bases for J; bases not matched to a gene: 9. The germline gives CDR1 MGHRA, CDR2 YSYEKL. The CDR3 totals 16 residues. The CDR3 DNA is TGCGCCAGCAGCCCTGGGACAGGGCGAAAATACACTGAAGCTTTCTTT. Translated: CASSPGTGRKYTEAFF.

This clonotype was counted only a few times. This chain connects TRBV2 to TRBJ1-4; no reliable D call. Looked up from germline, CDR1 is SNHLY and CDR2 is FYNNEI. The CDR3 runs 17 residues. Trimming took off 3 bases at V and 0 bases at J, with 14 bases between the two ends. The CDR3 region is CASSDTLVASTNEKLFF. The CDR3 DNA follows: TGTGCCAGCAGTGATACCCTCGTAGCCTCAACTAATGAAAAACTGTTTTTT.

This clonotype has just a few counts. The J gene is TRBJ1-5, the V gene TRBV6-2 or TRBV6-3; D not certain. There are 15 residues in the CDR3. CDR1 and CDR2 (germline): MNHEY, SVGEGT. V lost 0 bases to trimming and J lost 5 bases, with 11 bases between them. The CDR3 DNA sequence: TGTGCCAGCAGTTACTCGACATGGAGCCATCAGCCCCAGCATTTT. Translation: CASSYSTWSHQPQHF.

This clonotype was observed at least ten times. CDR3 DNA sequence: TGTGCCAGCACGCGGGGCAGCGATGGCTACACCTTC. Its translation: CASTRGSDGYTF. The rearrangement uses TRBV6-4 and TRBJ1-2, with D tentatively TRBD1 (5 bases). The germline V gene encodes CDR1 MRHNA and CDR2 SNTAGT. With 7 bases removed from V and 6 bases from J, the gap between germline ends came to 12 bases. This CDR3 is built from 12 residues.

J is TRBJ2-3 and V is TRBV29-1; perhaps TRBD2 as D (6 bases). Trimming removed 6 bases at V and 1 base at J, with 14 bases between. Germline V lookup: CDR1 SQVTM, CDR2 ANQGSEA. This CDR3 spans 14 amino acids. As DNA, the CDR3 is TGCAGCGTGACCGGGACTTATGGCACAGATACGCAGTATTTT. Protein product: CSVTGTYGTDTQYF.

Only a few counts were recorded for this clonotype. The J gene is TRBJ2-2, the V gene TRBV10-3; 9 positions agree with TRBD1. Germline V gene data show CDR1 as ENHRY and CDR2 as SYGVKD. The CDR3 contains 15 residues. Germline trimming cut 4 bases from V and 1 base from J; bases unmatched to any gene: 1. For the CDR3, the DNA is TGTGCCATCAGTGGGGGACAGGGGAACACCGGGGAGCTGTTTTTT. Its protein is CAISGGQGNTGELFF.

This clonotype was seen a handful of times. CDR3 in amino acids: CSGGANYNEQFF. CDR3 DNA sequence: TGCAGCGGAGGGGCCAACTACAATGAGCAGTTCTTC. This chain links TRBV29-1 with TRBJ2-1, with D perhaps TRBD1 or TRBD2 (5 bases each). The V gene's germline CDR1 is SQVTM and CDR2 ANQGSEA. Trimming shortened V by 7 bases and J by 3 bases, and 10 bases separated the two germline ends. The CDR3 is 12 residues long.

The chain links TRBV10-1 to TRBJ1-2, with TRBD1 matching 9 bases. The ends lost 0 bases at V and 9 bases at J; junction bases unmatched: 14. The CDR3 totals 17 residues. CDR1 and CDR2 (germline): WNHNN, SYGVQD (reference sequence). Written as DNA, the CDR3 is TGCGCCAGCAGTGAGTCGCCGGGACAGGGCTTACCCAGGAGCTACACCTTC. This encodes CASSESPGQGLPRSYTF.

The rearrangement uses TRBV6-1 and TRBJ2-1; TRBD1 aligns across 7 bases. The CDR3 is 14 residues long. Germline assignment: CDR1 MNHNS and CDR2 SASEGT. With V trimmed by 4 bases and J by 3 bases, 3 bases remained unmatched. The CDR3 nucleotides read TGTGCCAGCAGTGGGGGACAGATCTACAATGAGCAGTTCTTC. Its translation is CASSGGQIYNEQFF.

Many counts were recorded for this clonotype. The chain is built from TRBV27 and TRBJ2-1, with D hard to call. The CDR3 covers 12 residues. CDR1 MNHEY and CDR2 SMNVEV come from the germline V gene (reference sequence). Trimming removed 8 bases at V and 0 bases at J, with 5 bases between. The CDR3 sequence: CASSGSYNEQFF. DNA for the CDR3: TGTGCCAGCTCAGGCTCCTACAATGAGCAGTTCTTC.

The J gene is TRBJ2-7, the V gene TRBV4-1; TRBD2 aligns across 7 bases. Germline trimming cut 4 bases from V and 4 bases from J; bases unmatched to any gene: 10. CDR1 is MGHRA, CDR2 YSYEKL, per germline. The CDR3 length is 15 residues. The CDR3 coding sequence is TGCGCCAGCAGCCGTTTGGAGGGGACTACTTACGAGCAGTACTTC. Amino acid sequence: CASSRLEGTTYEQYF.

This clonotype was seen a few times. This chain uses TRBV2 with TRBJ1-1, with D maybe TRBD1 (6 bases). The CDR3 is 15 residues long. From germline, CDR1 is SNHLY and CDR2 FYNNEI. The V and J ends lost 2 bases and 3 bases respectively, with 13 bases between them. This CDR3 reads CASSEQGRPDTEAFF. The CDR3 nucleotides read TGTGCCAGCAGTGAACAGGGGCGCCCCGACACTGAAGCTTTCTTT.

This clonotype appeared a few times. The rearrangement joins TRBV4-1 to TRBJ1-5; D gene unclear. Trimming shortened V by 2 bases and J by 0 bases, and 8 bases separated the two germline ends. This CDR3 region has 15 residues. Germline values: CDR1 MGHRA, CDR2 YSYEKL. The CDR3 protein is CASSQLGISNQPQHF. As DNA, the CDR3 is TGCGCCAGCAGCCAACTGGGGATTAGCAATCAGCCCCAGCATTTT.

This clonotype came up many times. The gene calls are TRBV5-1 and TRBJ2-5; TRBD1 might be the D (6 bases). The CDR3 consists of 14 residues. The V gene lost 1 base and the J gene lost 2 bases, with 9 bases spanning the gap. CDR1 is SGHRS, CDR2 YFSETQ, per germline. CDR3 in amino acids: CASSLTGIQETQYF. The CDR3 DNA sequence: TGCGCCAGCAGCTTGACAGGGATACAAGAGACCCAGTACTTC.

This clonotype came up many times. As DNA, the CDR3 is TGCAGTGCTAGAGATGGGGGGACTGATCGCGATACGCAGTATTTT. Translating gives CSARDGGTDRDTQYF. J is TRBJ2-3 and V is TRBV20-1, with D perhaps TRBD2 (6 bases). V was trimmed by 0 bases and J by 6 bases, leaving 16 bases between them. The CDR3 has 15 amino acids. Germline V gene sequence: CDR1 DFQATT, CDR2 SNEGSKA (reference sequence).

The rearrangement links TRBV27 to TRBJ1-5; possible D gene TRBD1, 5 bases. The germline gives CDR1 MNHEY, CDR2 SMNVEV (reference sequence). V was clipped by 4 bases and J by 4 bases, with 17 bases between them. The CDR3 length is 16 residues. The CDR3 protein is CASSSFQTGENQPQHF. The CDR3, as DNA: TGTGCCAGCAGTTCTTTCCAGACGGGGGAAAATCAGCCCCAGCATTTT.

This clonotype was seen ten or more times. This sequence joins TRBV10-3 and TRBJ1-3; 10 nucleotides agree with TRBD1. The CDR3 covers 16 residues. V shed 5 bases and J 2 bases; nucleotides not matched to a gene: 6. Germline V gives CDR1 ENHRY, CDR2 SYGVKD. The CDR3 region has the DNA TGTGCCATCAGTCCGGGACAGGGGAGAGCTGGAAACACCATATATTTT. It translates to CAISPGQGRAGNTIYF.